The 20 T cell receptor beta chains listed next were all sequenced from one sample in a study of blood T cell repertoires in COVID-19. TCRdb's copy holds only in-frame clones and misses some; the assay was immunoSEQ multiplex PCR. The sample lists about 34,000 clones, about nine tenths seen once, with 4.5% to 7% in the top ten. The source material was peripheral blood. Every receptor here comes from a woman older than 75 with acute or convalescent COVID-19.

The chain joins TRBV18 to TRBJ2-1; possible D gene TRBD1, 5 bases. Germline loops: CDR1 KGHSH, CDR2 LQKENI. Trimming removed 6 bases at V and 9 bases at J, with 18 bases between. CDR3 length: 14 amino acids. The CDR3 loop reads CASSLQVSRSEQFF. The CDR3 bases are TGTGCCAGCTCTCTACAGGTTTCTAGGAGTGAGCAGTTCTTC.

The chain uses TRBV29-1 and TRBJ2-7; TRBD1 matches 7 bases. The CDR3 sequence is 13 residues long. The germline gives CDR1 SQVTM, CDR2 ANQGSEA. With V trimmed by 5 bases and J by 0 bases, 4 bases remained unmatched. CDR3 nucleotide sequence: TGCAGCGTTCGCAGGGGGTCCTCCTACGAGCAGTACTTC. This encodes CSVRRGSSYEQYF.

This sequence joins TRBV5-1 and TRBJ1-2; 9 bases fit TRBD1. The CDR3 consists of 16 residues. The V gene end was trimmed by 0 bases and the J gene end by 3 bases; junction bases not matched to a gene: 6. The V gene's germline CDR1 is SGHRS and CDR2 YFSETQ. This chain's CDR3 is CASSLEIQGAYYGYTF. The CDR3, as DNA: TGCGCCAGCAGCTTGGAGATACAGGGGGCGTACTATGGCTACACCTTC.

This clone was seen more than once but under ten times. The genes are TRBV4-1 and TRBJ2-2; TRBD1 agrees at 10 bases. The CDR3 length is 17 residues. V shed 4 bases and J 0 bases; nucleotides not matched to a gene: 5. CDR1 and CDR2 (germline): MGHRA, YSYEKL. As DNA, the CDR3 is TGCGCCAGCAGCCGAGGGGGGACAGGGGCGAACACCGGGGAGCTGTTTTTT. This sequence encodes CASSRGGTGANTGELFF.

The chain has TRBV6-1 and TRBJ1-5; D is ambiguous. Looked up from germline, CDR1 is MNHNS and CDR2 is SASEGT. V dropped 2 bases and J dropped 5 bases, with 16 bases sitting between them. The CDR3 runs to 16 residues. CDR3 sequence: CASSELHTRDHQPQHF. The CDR3 nucleotides read TGTGCCAGCAGTGAATTACATACTAGGGATCATCAGCCCCAGCATTTT.

V gene TRBV7-2 combines with J gene TRBJ1-1; TRBD1 matches at 7 bases. Germline V gene data show CDR1 as SGHTA and CDR2 as FQGNSA. V dropped 5 bases and J dropped 1; count of bases not matched to a gene: 4. The CDR3 consists of 14 residues. This CDR3 reads CASSEEGANTEAFF. The CDR3 DNA is TGTGCCAGCAGCGAAGAGGGGGCGAACACTGAAGCTTTCTTT.

In its sample, this clone was seen once. J is TRBJ2-1 and V is TRBV9, with D unresolved. The CDR3 spans 13 residues. Germline V CDR1 and CDR2: SGDLS, YYNGEE. V gave up 0 bases and J gave up 4 bases, with 5 bases separating them. The CDR3: CASSVEEYNEQFF. The CDR3, as DNA: TGTGCCAGCAGCGTAGAGGAGTACAATGAGCAGTTCTTC.

The chain is built from TRBV19 and TRBJ1-2; D might be TRBD1 (5 bases). Germline V gene sequence: CDR1 LNHDA, CDR2 SQIVND (reference sequence). This CDR3 is built from 12 residues. Trimming removed 5 bases from V and 8 bases from J, with 12 bases in between. CDR3 sequence (DNA): TGTGCCAGTAGTCCTGGGGCGCGAGGCTACACCTTC. Protein: CASSPGARGYTF.

This chain links TRBV7-2 with TRBJ1-5; a possible D gene is TRBD1 (6 bases). The CDR3 sequence is 14 residues long. V was pared by 5 bases and J by 3 bases, with 11 bases between. Per germline, CDR1 SGHTA and CDR2 FQGNSA. The CDR3, as DNA: TGTGCCAGCAGCCCGCGACAGGCCAATCAGCCCCAGCATTTT. Translation gives CASSPRQANQPQHF. The entire variable domain, with the rest obtained from reference TRBV7-2 and TRBJ1-5, is as follows: GAGVSQSPSNKVTEKGKDVELRCDPISGHTALYWYRQSLGQGLEFLIYFQGNSAPDKSGLPSDRFSAERTGGSVSTLTIQRTQQEDSAVYLCASSPRQANQPQHFGDGTRLSIL.

This rearrangement joins TRBV6-5 to TRBJ2-1; TRBD2 aligns across 8 bases. The CDR3 totals 15 residues. The germline CDR1 and CDR2 sequences are MNHEY and SVGAGI. V lost 8 bases, J lost 2 bases, and 8 bases stayed unmatched. The CDR3 loop is CASRPGGGPYNEQFF. CDR3 bases: TGTGCCAGCCGCCCCGGCGGGGGGCCCTACAATGAGCAGTTCTTC.

The J gene is TRBJ2-7, the V gene TRBV4-2; the match to TRBD2 covers 9 bases. Germline assignment: CDR1 LGHNA and CDR2 YNFKEQ. The CDR3 runs 16 residues. The trim removed 1 base at V and 4 bases at J, leaving 8 bases unmatched. CDR3 nucleotide sequence: TGTGCCAGCAGCCAAGTCGCTAGCGGGGTATGGTACGAGCAGTACTTC. Translated: CASSQVASGVWYEQYF.

This clone occurred once. The chain links TRBV19 to TRBJ2-5, with TRBD2 matching 7 bases. Germline lookup yields CDR1 LNHDA and CDR2 SQIVND (reference sequence). The ends lost 7 bases at V and 2 bases at J; junction bases unmatched: 7. The CDR3 is 14 residues long. The CDR3 reads CASKINGGQETQYF. As DNA, the CDR3 is TGTGCCAGTAAAATCAACGGGGGGCAAGAGACCCAGTACTTC.

This chain uses TRBV5-1 with TRBJ2-1, with 7 bases fitting TRBD1. Germline V gene data show CDR1 as SGHRS and CDR2 as YFSETQ. This CDR3 comprises 15 residues. V gave up 0 bases and J gave up 9 bases; unmatched junction bases: 9. The CDR3 DNA reads as TGCGCCAGCAGCTTGGGACAACAGGGGATCGGTGAGCAGTTCTTC. Encoded protein: CASSLGQQGIGEQFF.

The chain is built from TRBV19 and TRBJ1-2; D is possibly TRBD1 (6 bases). Per the germline V gene, CDR1 is LNHDA and CDR2 is SQIVND (reference sequence). The V gene lost 3 bases and the J gene lost 4 bases, with 15 bases spanning the gap. CDR3 length: 15 amino acids. CDR3: CASSISQGRFYGYTF. CDR3 sequence (DNA): TGTGCCAGTAGTATTTCTCAGGGGCGCTTCTATGGCTACACCTTC.

The genes are TRBV19 and TRBJ1-1; 8 nucleotides line up with TRBD1. The germline gives CDR1 LNHDA, CDR2 SQIVND (reference sequence). J was trimmed by 6 bases and V by 2 bases; bases with no gene match: 2. The CDR3 has 13 amino acids. The CDR3 bases are TGTGCCAGTAGTATAAGACAGGGGCCTGAAGCTTTCTTT. Its protein product is CASSIRQGPEAFF.

The chain uses TRBV4-2 and TRBJ2-5; 12 bases agree with TRBD2. With 0 bases clipped from V and 5 bases from J, the junction kept 10 bases outside the gene matches. This CDR3 has 18 amino acids. Germline CDR1 LGHNA, CDR2 YNFKEQ. CDR3 sequence: CASSQDLASGGAGETQYF. In DNA, the CDR3 is TGTGCCAGCAGCCAAGATCTGGCTAGCGGGGGGGCAGGGGAGACCCAGTACTTC.

This chain connects TRBV3-1 (or the pseudogene TRBV3-2) to TRBJ1-1; TRBD1 agrees at 8 bases. V lost 3 bases, J lost 5 bases, and 2 bases stayed unmatched. The CDR3 loop spans 13 amino acids. From germline, CDR1 is LGHDT and CDR2 YNNKEL (reference sequence). The CDR3 spells CASSHHRGTEAFF. As DNA, the CDR3 is TGTGCCAGCAGCCACCACAGGGGGACTGAAGCTTTCTTT.

The chain joins TRBV5-1 to TRBJ1-2; D remains ambiguous. Trimming left V 3 bases short and J 0 bases short, with 9 bases between. CDR3 length: 14 residues. The V gene's germline CDR1 is SGHRS and CDR2 YFSETQ. CDR3 coding DNA: TGCGCCAGCAGCTCGACTAGCACTAACTATGGCTACACCTTC. Protein product: CASSSTSTNYGYTF.

V and J are TRBV13 and TRBJ1-1, with D possibly matching TRBD1 (6 bases). V was trimmed by 5 bases and J by 9 bases, leaving 16 bases between them. CDR3 length equals 13 residues. Germline V gene data show CDR1 as PRHDT and CDR2 as FYEKMQ (reference sequence). DNA for the CDR3: TGTGCCAGCAGCCTCAGGGGACGGACCAAAGCTTTCTTT. Amino acids: CASSLRGRTKAFF.

This chain joins TRBV7-2 and TRBJ2-5; 8 nucleotides match TRBD1. The CDR3 contains 14 residues. Germline V gives CDR1 SGHTA, CDR2 FQGNSA. The V segment lost 5 bases and the J segment 5 bases; nucleotides outside the gene matches: 7. The CDR3 region is CASSPDRVVETQYF. In DNA form, the CDR3 reads TGTGCCAGCAGCCCGGACAGGGTGGTTGAGACCCAGTACTTC.